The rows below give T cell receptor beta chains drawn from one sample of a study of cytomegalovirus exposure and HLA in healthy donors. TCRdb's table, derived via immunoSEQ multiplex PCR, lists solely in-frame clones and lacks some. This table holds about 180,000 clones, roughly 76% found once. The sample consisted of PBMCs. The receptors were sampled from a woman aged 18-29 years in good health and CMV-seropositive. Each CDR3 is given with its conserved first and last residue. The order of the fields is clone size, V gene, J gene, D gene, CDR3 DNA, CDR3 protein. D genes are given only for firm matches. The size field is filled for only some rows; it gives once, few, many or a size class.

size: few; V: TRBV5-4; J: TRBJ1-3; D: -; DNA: TGTGCCAGCAGCTCTCGAAGCGTCCCGGGTGGAAACACCATATATTTT; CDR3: CASSSRSVPGGNTIYF
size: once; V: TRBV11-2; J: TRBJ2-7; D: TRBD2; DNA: TGTGCCAGCAGCTTAGAAAGCGGGGGGAACTACGAGCAGTACTTC; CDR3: CASSLESGGNYEQYF
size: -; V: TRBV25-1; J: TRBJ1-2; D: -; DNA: TGTGCCAGCAGTGATGGGGACACCATATACTATGGCTACACCTTC; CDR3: CASSDGDTIYYGYTF
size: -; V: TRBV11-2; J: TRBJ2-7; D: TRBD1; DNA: TGTGCCAGCAGCTCCTGGGACAGGGACTACGAGCAGTACTTC; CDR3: CASSSWDRDYEQYF
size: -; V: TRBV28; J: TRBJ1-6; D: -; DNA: TGTGCCAGCAGTTTAAGGGCAGGGGTTCTCGGATCACCCCTCCACTTT; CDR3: CASSLRAGVLGSPLHF
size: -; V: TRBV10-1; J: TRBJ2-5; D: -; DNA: TGCGCCAGCAGTGAGTCTCAAAGAGGGACCCAGTACTTC; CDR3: CASSESQRGTQYF
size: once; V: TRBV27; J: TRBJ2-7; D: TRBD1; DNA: TGTGCCAGCAGTCACCCAGGGGGTTCGTACGAGCAGTACTTC; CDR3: CASSHPGGSYEQYF
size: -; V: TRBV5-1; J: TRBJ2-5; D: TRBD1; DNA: TGCGCCAGCAGCTTAACCCGGGACAGGGACCAAGAGACCCAGTACTTC; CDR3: CASSLTRDRDQETQYF
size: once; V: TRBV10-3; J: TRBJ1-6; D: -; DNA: TGTGCCATTCTCCGGGATCTACTGGGCGGGTCACCCCTCCACTTT; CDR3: CAILRDLLGGSPLHF
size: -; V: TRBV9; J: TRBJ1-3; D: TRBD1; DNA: TGTGCCAGCAGCGTAGAGGACAGGGCCAACACCATATATTTT; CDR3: CASSVEDRANTIYF
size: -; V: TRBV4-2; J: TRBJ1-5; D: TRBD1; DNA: TGTGCCAGCAGCCGGGGACAGGGGGAACAGCCCCAGCATTTT; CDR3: CASSRGQGEQPQHF